A selection of T cell receptor beta chains follows, all from one sample in a study of regulatory T cells in long-lasting Graves disease. MiXCR was run by TCRdb on the multiplex PCR reads, yielding one entry per CDR3 protein. The profile shows a few hundred thousand distinct CDR3 sequences, roughly 14% of them singletons. The same sample was also used in a study of T cells in Graves' hyperthyroidism and ophthalmopathy.

This sample comprised peripheral blood mononuclear cells (PBMCs), obtained at new diagnosis, from a patient treated with antithyroid drugs. Receptors were obtained from a man aged 25-45 years with Graves disease. Both conserved end residues are part of each CDR3. A D gene is named only where the DNA matches it firmly. For some rows the clone size is stated as once, few or many, or as a class when expanded; others skip it.

j_call: TRBJ1-5
clone_size: once
v_call: TRBV30
d_call: .
cdr3_nt: TGTGCCTGGAGCGGGGACCGAAATCAGCCCCAGCATTTT
cdr3_aa: CAWSGDRNQPQHF

j_call: TRBJ2-7
clone_size: many
v_call: TRBV20-1
d_call: TRBD2
cdr3_nt: TGCAGTGCTCCCGGACTAGCGGGGCCCTACGAGCAGTACTTC
cdr3_aa: CSAPGLAGPYEQYF

j_call: TRBJ1-1
clone_size: .
v_call: TRBV4-2
d_call: .
cdr3_nt: TGTGCCAGCAGCCAAGAAGAAATGGGAGGGAACACTGAAGCTTTCTTT
cdr3_aa: CASSQEEMGGNTEAFF

j_call: TRBJ1-4
clone_size: few
v_call: TRBV3-1
d_call: TRBD1
cdr3_nt: TGTGCCAGCAGCCAAAAACCTCTGACAGGGCTGGTACGGGAAAAACTGTTTTTT
cdr3_aa: CASSQKPLTGLVREKLFF

j_call: TRBJ2-7
clone_size: .
v_call: TRBV5-1
d_call: TRBD2
cdr3_nt: TGCGCCAGCAGCTTGGCTTCCCCCATGCCGGGAGGATACGAGCAGTACTTC
cdr3_aa: CASSLASPMPGGYEQYF

j_call: TRBJ1-5
clone_size: few
v_call: TRBV24-1
d_call: .
cdr3_nt: TGTGCCACCAGTGCCCCAGGAGGGCATCAGCCCCAGCATTTT
cdr3_aa: CATSAPGGHQPQHF

j_call: TRBJ1-2
clone_size: .
v_call: TRBV30
d_call: .
cdr3_nt: TGTGCCTCGAGAAAGCCAACCGGGACCATGGGAGGCTACACCTTC
cdr3_aa: CASRKPTGTMGGYTF

j_call: TRBJ1-2
clone_size: .
v_call: TRBV5-1
d_call: .
cdr3_nt: TGCGCCAGCAGCTCAGGCAGAGCGAGAGGCTATGGCTACACCTTC
cdr3_aa: CASSSGRARGYGYTF

j_call: TRBJ1-1
clone_size: many
v_call: TRBV10-3
d_call: TRBD1
cdr3_nt: TGTGCCATCAGTAGACAGGGAGACACTGAAGCTTTCTTT
cdr3_aa: CAISRQGDTEAFF

j_call: TRBJ2-7
clone_size: .
v_call: TRBV5-5
d_call: .
cdr3_nt: TGTGCCAGCAGCTACGGGCAGGAAATCTACGAGCAGTACTTC
cdr3_aa: CASSYGQEIYEQYF

j_call: TRBJ2-5
clone_size: many
v_call: TRBV10-1
d_call: .
cdr3_nt: TGCGCCAGCAGTGATCGGAGGGGCCAAGAGACCCAGTACTTC
cdr3_aa: CASSDRRGQETQYF

j_call: TRBJ1-5
clone_size: .
v_call: TRBV2
d_call: .
cdr3_nt: TGTGCCAGCAGGAGAGTCAATCAGCCCCAGCATTTT
cdr3_aa: CASRRVNQPQHF

j_call: TRBJ2-3
clone_size: few
v_call: TRBV6-5
d_call: .
cdr3_nt: TGTGCCAGCAGTTCCCAAGGGGCCCTCACAGATACGCAGTATTTT
cdr3_aa: CASSSQGALTDTQYF

j_call: TRBJ2-2
clone_size: .
v_call: TRBV5-5
d_call: TRBD2
cdr3_nt: TGTGCCAGCCGGGGGAACACGGGGGGAACCGGGGAGCTGTTTTTT
cdr3_aa: CASRGNTGGTGELFF

j_call: TRBJ2-7
clone_size: .
v_call: TRBV2
d_call: TRBD2
cdr3_nt: TGTGCCAGCGAGCGGCGGGAGGGCCTCGAGCAGTACTTC
cdr3_aa: CASERREGLEQYF

j_call: TRBJ2-2
clone_size: .
v_call: TRBV19
d_call: .
cdr3_nt: TGTGCAGGGGGGTCCGGGGAGCTGTTTTTT
cdr3_aa: CAGGSGELFF

j_call: TRBJ2-1
clone_size: many
v_call: TRBV7-3
d_call: .
cdr3_nt: TGTGCCAGCAGCTTAGGGGGTGGAGCCCAACTGGAGCAGTTCTTC
cdr3_aa: CASSLGGGAQLEQFF

j_call: TRBJ2-2
clone_size: .
v_call: TRBV7-8
d_call: .
cdr3_nt: TGTGCCAGCAGCTTAGTCATGGGCCTCTACACCGGGGAGCTGTTTTTT
cdr3_aa: CASSLVMGLYTGELFF

j_call: TRBJ1-2
clone_size: .
v_call: TRBV10-3
d_call: TRBD1
cdr3_nt: TGTGCCATCAGTGAGTCGACAGGGGCAGGCTATGGCTACACCTTC
cdr3_aa: CAISESTGAGYGYTF

j_call: TRBJ2-2
clone_size: many
v_call: TRBV29-1
d_call: .
cdr3_nt: TGCAGCGTTGAAGATCTTGAGCAGGGGGGGACCGGGGAGCTGTTTTTT
cdr3_aa: CSVEDLEQGGTGELFF

j_call: TRBJ2-3
clone_size: many
v_call: TRBV2
d_call: .
cdr3_nt: TGTGCCAGCAGACAGGGAGGGGATACGCAGTATTTT
cdr3_aa: CASRQGGDTQYF

j_call: TRBJ1-1
clone_size: few
v_call: TRBV14
d_call: .
cdr3_nt: TGTGCCAGCAGCCAAGAGTTAGGGATTGAGAACACTGAAGCTTTCTTT
cdr3_aa: CASSQELGIENTEAFF

j_call: TRBJ2-2
clone_size: .
v_call: TRBV24-1
d_call: TRBD2
cdr3_nt: TGTGCCACCAGTGAGACCCTAGCGGGGTCTTACACCGGGGAGCTGTTTTTT
cdr3_aa: CATSETLAGSYTGELFF

j_call: TRBJ1-4
clone_size: few
v_call: TRBV19
d_call: .
cdr3_nt: TGTGCCAGCACTCCCACTTCAGCAACTAATGAAAAACTGTTTTTT
cdr3_aa: CASTPTSATNEKLFF

j_call: TRBJ2-3
clone_size: .
v_call: TRBV5-1
d_call: TRBD2
cdr3_nt: TGCGCCAGCAGTAGTCTAGCGGGAGATACGCAGTATTTT
cdr3_aa: CASSSLAGDTQYF

j_call: TRBJ2-7
clone_size: many
v_call: TRBV28
d_call: .
cdr3_nt: TGTGCCAGCAGTTTAGTTTCGGGGGGCGACGAGCAGTACTTC
cdr3_aa: CASSLVSGGDEQYF

j_call: TRBJ1-1
clone_size: many
v_call: TRBV14
d_call: .
cdr3_nt: TGTGCCAGCAGCCCCACATCGGGCGGAAACACTGAAGCTTTCTTT
cdr3_aa: CASSPTSGGNTEAFF

j_call: TRBJ2-4
clone_size: many
v_call: TRBV20-1
d_call: TRBD2
cdr3_nt: TGCAGTGCTGGGGACTACCGGGACATTCAGTACTTC
cdr3_aa: CSAGDYRDIQYF

j_call: TRBJ2-7
clone_size: many
v_call: TRBV11-2
d_call: TRBD2
cdr3_nt: TGTGCCAGCACAAGCCCTGGCGGGAGAGCAACCTACGAGCAGTACTTC
cdr3_aa: CASTSPGGRATYEQYF

j_call: TRBJ1-1
clone_size: many
v_call: TRBV28
d_call: .
cdr3_nt: TGTGCCAGCAGACTCTACAAGTTCGGGTTTTACACTGAAGCTTTCTTT
cdr3_aa: CASRLYKFGFYTEAFF

j_call: TRBJ1-2
clone_size: many
v_call: TRBV12-3/TRBV12-4
d_call: .
cdr3_nt: TGTGCCAGCACCCGCGGAGGGTATGGCTACACCTTC
cdr3_aa: CASTRGGYGYTF

j_call: TRBJ2-1
clone_size: many
v_call: TRBV20-1
d_call: TRBD2
cdr3_nt: TGCAGTGCTACTCTTAGCGGGGTGTTCAGGGGTGAGCAGTTCTTC
cdr3_aa: CSATLSGVFRGEQFF

j_call: TRBJ2-1
clone_size: many
v_call: TRBV25-1
d_call: .
cdr3_nt: TGTGCCAGCAGTGGACTGGGAGGTTGGAATGAGCAGTTCTTC
cdr3_aa: CASSGLGGWNEQFF

j_call: TRBJ2-3
clone_size: .
v_call: TRBV20-1
d_call: .
cdr3_nt: TGCAGTGCTAGGAGATGGGACGGCACAGATACGCAGTATTTT
cdr3_aa: CSARRWDGTDTQYF

j_call: TRBJ2-5
clone_size: many
v_call: TRBV12-3/TRBV12-4
d_call: TRBD2
cdr3_nt: TGTGCCAGCAGCCGGGTGGCGACGCTAGCGGACCTTCAAGAGACCCAGTACTTC
cdr3_aa: CASSRVATLADLQETQYF

j_call: TRBJ1-4
clone_size: .
v_call: TRBV5-1
d_call: .
cdr3_nt: TGCGCCAGCAGCCGGGCAGGCAATGAAAAACTGTTTTTT
cdr3_aa: CASSRAGNEKLFF

j_call: TRBJ1-4
clone_size: .
v_call: TRBV7-9
d_call: .
cdr3_nt: TGTGCCAGCAGCCCGGGTCAGGGGAGCAATGAAAAACTGTTTTTT
cdr3_aa: CASSPGQGSNEKLFF

j_call: TRBJ2-1
clone_size: many
v_call: TRBV27
d_call: .
cdr3_nt: TGTGCCAGCAGTTTATTCTACAGGGAGGGTAATGAGCAGTTCTTC
cdr3_aa: CASSLFYREGNEQFF

j_call: TRBJ1-2
clone_size: many
v_call: TRBV10-3
d_call: .
cdr3_nt: TGTGCCATCCAATCGTCGGGATACCTTTATGGCTACACCTTC
cdr3_aa: CAIQSSGYLYGYTF

j_call: TRBJ1-4
clone_size: few
v_call: TRBV12-5
d_call: TRBD1
cdr3_nt: TGTGCTAGTGGTTTGGGGACAGGACGGGAAAAACTGTTTTTT
cdr3_aa: CASGLGTGREKLFF

j_call: TRBJ2-1
clone_size: .
v_call: TRBV3-1
d_call: .
cdr3_nt: TGTGCCAGCAGCCAAGTGGACGTCGGGGAGCAGTTCTTC
cdr3_aa: CASSQVDVGEQFF

j_call: TRBJ1-5
clone_size: few
v_call: TRBV27
d_call: .
cdr3_nt: TGTGCCAGCAGTTTAGCGAGGGATAGCAATCAGCCCCAGCATTTT
cdr3_aa: CASSLARDSNQPQHF

j_call: TRBJ1-4
clone_size: many
v_call: TRBV12-3/TRBV12-4
d_call: TRBD1
cdr3_nt: TGTGCCAGCAGTTTAGTCCAGGGGGGGAATGAAAAACTGTTTTTT
cdr3_aa: CASSLVQGGNEKLFF

j_call: TRBJ1-1
clone_size: few
v_call: TRBV5-4
d_call: .
cdr3_nt: TGTGCCAGCAGCCCGCCCTCAGGATCCAAGCCGAACACTGAAGCTTTCTTT
cdr3_aa: CASSPPSGSKPNTEAFF

j_call: TRBJ2-5
clone_size: many
v_call: TRBV20-1
d_call: .
cdr3_nt: TGCAGTGCTAGTGCCAGCCTCCAAGAGACCCAGTACTTC
cdr3_aa: CSASASLQETQYF

j_call: TRBJ2-7
clone_size: .
v_call: TRBV20-1
d_call: TRBD2
cdr3_nt: TGCAGTGCTCCTGGGGGGACTACCTACGAGCAGTACTTC
cdr3_aa: CSAPGGTTYEQYF